This T cell receptor (beta chain) came from a study of patients and donors after allogeneic stem cell transplantation. From the RT-PCR reads, TCRdb called clonotypes with MiXCR, one entry per CDR3 protein. The sample contains some 60,000 distinct CDR3 sequences, about an eighth of which appear only once. From germline, CDR1 is SGHVS and CDR2 FNYEAQ. The CDR3 covers 13 residues. Trimming pared 5 bases from V and 7 bases from J, leaving 14 bases between. This clonotype has ten or more counts. The specimen sequenced was blood, either unsorted or a sorted T cell fraction (not recorded which). This TCR derives from a human donor who was either an allogeneic HSCT recipient or a stem cell or donor lymphocyte infusion donor (not recorded which). It is not recorded whose cells these are; they may come from a transplant donor. V is TRBV7-6 and J is TRBJ1-2, with D perhaps matching TRBD1 (5 bases). This chain's CDR3 is CASSLVGAAGYTF. CDR3 DNA sequence: TGTGCCAGCAGCCTCGTAGGGGCGGCTGGCTACACCTTC.